This TCR beta chain appears in the sequencing data of a study of coeliac disease. Overall study results and limits: Few TRB amino acid sequences were shared between samples; most were unique. In active celiac disease, intraepithelial and lamina propria TRB and TRG repertoires were less clonal than controls. Known gliadin-specific TRB sequences: about 50% of the 18 coeliac samples, only 1 of 6 controls.

The CDR3 covers 15 residues. The V gene end was trimmed by 5 bases and the J gene end by 4 bases; junction bases not matched to a gene: 10. Germline CDR1 reads MDHEN; CDR2 reads SYDVKM. A note on this clone: The antigen is unknown.

Sequencing was performed with immunoSEQ multiplex PCR; in TCRdb, only in-frame clones are kept and a portion is missing. This sample has approximately 6,700 clones, with about three fifths found just once. This sequence originates from a woman aged 60-70 years with active celiac disease. J is TRBJ1-2 and V is TRBV28; 7 bases align to TRBD1. Sequencing was done on a sample of lamina propria lymphocytes from the gut. CDR3 loop: CASSPPDRSAYGYTF. CDR3 in DNA: TGTGCCAGCAGTCCTCCGGACAGGTCCGCCTATGGCTACACCTTC.